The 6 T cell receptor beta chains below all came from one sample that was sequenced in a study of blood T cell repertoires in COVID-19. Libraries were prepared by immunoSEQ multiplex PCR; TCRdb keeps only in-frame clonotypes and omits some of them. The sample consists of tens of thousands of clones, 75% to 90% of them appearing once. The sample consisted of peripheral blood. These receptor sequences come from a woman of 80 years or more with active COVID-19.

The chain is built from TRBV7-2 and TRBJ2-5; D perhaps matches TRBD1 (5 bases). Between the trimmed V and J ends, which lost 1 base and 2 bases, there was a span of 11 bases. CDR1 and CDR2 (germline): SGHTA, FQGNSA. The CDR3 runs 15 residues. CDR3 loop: CASSLDVDRQETQYF. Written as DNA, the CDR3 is TGTGCCAGCAGCTTAGACGTCGACAGACAAGAGACCCAGTACTTC.

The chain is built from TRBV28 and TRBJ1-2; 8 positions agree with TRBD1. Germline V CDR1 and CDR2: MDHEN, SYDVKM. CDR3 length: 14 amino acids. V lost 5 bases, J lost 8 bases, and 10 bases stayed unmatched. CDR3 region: CASSQTGGNWGYTF. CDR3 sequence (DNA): TGTGCCAGCAGTCAAACAGGGGGGAATTGGGGCTACACCTTC.

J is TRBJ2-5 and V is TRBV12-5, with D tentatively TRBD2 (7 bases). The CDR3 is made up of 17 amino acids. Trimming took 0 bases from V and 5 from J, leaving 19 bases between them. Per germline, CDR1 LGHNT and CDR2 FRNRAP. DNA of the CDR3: TGTGCTAGTGGTTTGGTAGGCGGGGGCGAGGTCCTGGAGACCCAGTACTTC. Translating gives CASGLVGGGEVLETQYF.

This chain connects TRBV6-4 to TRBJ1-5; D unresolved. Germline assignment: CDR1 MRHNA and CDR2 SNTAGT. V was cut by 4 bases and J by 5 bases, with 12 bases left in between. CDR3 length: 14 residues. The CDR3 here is CASSANSTHQPQHF. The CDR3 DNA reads TGTGCCAGCAGTGCCAACAGCACTCATCAGCCCCAGCATTTT.

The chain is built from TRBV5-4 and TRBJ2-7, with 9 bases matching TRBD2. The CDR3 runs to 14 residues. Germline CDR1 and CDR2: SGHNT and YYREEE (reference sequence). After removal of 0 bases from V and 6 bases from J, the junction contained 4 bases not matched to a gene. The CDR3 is CASSLGSGGGEQYF. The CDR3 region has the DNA TGTGCCAGCAGCTTGGGTAGCGGGGGCGGCGAGCAGTACTTC. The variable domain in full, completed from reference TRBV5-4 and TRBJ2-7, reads ETGVTQSPTHLIKTRGQQVTLRCSSQSGHNTVSWYQQALGQGPQFIFQYYREEENGRGNFPPRFSGLQFPNYSSELNVNALELDDSALYLCASSLGSGGGEQYFGPGTRLTVT.

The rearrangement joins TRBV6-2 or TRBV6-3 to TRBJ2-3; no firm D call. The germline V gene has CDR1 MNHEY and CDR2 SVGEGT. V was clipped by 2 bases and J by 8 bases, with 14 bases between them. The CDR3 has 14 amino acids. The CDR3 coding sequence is TGTGCCAGCAGTTACGTCAGGTCCACAAGTACGCAGTATTTT. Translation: CASSYVRSTSTQYF.